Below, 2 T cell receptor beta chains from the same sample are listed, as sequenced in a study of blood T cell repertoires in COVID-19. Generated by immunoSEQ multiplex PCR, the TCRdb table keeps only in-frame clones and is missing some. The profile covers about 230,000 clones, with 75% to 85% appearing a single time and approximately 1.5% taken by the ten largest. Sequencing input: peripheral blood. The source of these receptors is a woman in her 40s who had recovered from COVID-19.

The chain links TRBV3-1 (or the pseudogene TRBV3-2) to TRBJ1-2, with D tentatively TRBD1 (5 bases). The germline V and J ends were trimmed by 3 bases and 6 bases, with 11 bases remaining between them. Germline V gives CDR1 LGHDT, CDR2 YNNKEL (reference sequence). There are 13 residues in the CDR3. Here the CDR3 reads CASSHDTGDGYTF. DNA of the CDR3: TGTGCCAGCAGCCATGATACGGGGGATGGCTACACCTTC.

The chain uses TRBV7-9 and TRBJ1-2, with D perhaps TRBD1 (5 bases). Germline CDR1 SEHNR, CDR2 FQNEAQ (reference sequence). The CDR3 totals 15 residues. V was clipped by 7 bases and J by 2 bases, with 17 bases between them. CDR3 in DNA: TGTGCCAGCACCTCAGTTGGGAAGGGGAACTATGGCTACACCTTC. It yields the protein CASTSVGKGNYGYTF.